This TCR beta chain was captured by sequencing in a study of glioma-infiltrating T cells after dendritic cell vaccination. Study context: Samples are from glioblastoma patients in Phase I and II dendritic cell vaccine trials.

The time point is: after dendritic cell vaccination, including at tumor progression/relapse. Assay: immunoSEQ multiplex PCR; the TCRdb copy retains only in-frame clones and omits some. The profile shows 85,000 to 100,000 clones, about 85% of them singletons. This TCR came from a human donor with glioblastoma. The specimen comprised blood, sampled after dendritic cell vaccination.

In DNA, the CDR3 is TGCGCCAGCAGCTTAGCAGGGGGCTACAATCAGCCCCAGCATTTT. Amino acid sequence: CASSLAGGYNQPQHF. This chain connects TRBV5-1 to TRBJ1-5; TRBD1 matches 8 bases. The V gene end was trimmed by 2 bases and the J gene end by 3 bases; junction bases not matched to a gene: 4. The CDR3 has 15 residues. The germline gives CDR1 SGHRS, CDR2 YFSETQ.